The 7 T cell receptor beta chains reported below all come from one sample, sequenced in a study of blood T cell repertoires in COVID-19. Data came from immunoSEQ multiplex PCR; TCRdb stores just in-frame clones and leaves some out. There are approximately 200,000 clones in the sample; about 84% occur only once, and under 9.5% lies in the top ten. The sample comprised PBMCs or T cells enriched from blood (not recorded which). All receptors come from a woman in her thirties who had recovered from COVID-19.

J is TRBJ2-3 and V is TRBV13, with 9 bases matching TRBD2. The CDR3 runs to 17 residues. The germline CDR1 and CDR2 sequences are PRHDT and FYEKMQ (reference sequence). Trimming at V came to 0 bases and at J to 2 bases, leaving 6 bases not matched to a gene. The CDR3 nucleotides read TGTGCCAGCAGCTTAGGTCGACTAGCGGTTTTCACAGATACGCAGTATTTT. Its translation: CASSLGRLAVFTDTQYF.

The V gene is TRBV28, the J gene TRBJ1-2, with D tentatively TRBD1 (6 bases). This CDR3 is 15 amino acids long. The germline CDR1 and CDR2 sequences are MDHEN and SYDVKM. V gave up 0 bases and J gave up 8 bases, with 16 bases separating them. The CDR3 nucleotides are TGTGCCAGCAGTTTATGGGGGACACCGACTGGAGGCTACACCTTC. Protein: CASSLWGTPTGGYTF.

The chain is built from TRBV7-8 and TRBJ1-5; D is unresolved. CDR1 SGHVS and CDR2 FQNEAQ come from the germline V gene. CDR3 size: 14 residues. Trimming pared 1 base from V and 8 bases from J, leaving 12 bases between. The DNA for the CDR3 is TGTGCCAGCAGCTTAGGCCTACTCCCGGAGCCCCAGCATTTT. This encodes CASSLGLLPEPQHF.

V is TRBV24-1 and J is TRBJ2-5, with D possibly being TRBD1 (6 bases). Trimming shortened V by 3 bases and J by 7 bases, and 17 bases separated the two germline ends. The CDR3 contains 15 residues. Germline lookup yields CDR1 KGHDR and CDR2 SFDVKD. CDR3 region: CATSDPVGGKGTQYF. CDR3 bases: TGTGCCACCAGTGATCCGGTAGGGGGAAAGGGGACCCAGTACTTC.

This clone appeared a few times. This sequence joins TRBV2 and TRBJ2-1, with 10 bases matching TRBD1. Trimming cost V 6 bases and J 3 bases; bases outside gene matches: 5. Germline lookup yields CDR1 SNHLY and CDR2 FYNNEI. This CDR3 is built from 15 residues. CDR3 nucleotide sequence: TGTGCCAGCAGCCCGGGACAGGGGTTCTACAATGAGCAGTTCTTC. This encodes CASSPGQGFYNEQFF.

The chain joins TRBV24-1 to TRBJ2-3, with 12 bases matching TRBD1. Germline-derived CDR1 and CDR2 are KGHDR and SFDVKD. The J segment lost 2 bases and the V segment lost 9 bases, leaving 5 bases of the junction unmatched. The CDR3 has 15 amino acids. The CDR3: CATGGTGGFTDTQYF. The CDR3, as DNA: TGTGCCACCGGAGGGACAGGGGGCTTCACAGATACGCAGTATTTT.

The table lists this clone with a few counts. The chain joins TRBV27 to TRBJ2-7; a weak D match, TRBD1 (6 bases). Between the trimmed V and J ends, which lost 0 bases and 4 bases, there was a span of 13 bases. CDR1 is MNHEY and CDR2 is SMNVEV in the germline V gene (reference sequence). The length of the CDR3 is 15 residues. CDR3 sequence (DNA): TGTGCCAGCAGTTTATCTGCGACAGGTAGATACGAGCAGTACTTC. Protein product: CASSLSATGRYEQYF.